These 29 T cell receptor beta chains originate from one sample sequenced in a study of blood T cell repertoires in COVID-19. Method: immunoSEQ multiplex PCR; TCRdb's copy keeps in-frame clones and lacks some. The sample lists over 350,000 clones; more than 85% were seen once. Specimen: peripheral blood. These TCRs come from a woman in her twenties or thirties with acute or convalescent COVID-19.

This chain links TRBV2 with TRBJ1-1; tentatively, D is TRBD1 (6 bases). CDR3 length: 14 residues. V lost 6 bases and J lost 5, with 16 bases in between. Germline lookup yields CDR1 SNHLY and CDR2 FYNNEI. The CDR3, as DNA: TGTGCCAGCAGGGAGGGGGGGGCGGTAACTGAAGCTTTCTTT. Protein: CASREGGAVTEAFF.

The V call is TRBV2, the J call TRBJ1-1; the D gene is possibly TRBD1 (6 bases). Germline lookup yields CDR1 SNHLY and CDR2 FYNNEI. This CDR3 is 14 amino acids long. Trimming left V 3 bases short and J 1 base short, with 9 bases between. CDR3 sequence reads: CASSDWGQNTEAFF. Here the CDR3 DNA reads TGTGCCAGCAGTGATTGGGGACAGAACACTGAAGCTTTCTTT.

The chain joins TRBV14 to TRBJ2-4; D may be TRBD2 (6 bases). Trimming left V 2 bases short and J 7 bases short, with 15 bases between. Germline V CDR1 and CDR2: SGHDN, FVKESK. There are 15 residues in the CDR3. The CDR3 DNA sequence: TGTGCCAGCAGCCAACCAACGGATGGGGGGAACATTCAGTACTTC. This translates into CASSQPTDGGNIQYF.

The chain combines TRBV2 with TRBJ1-2, with D possibly TRBD1 on 6 matching bases. The CDR3 totals 14 residues. Germline CDR1 SNHLY, CDR2 FYNNEI. Trimming removed 1 base at V and 4 bases at J, with 10 bases between. The CDR3 is CASSEELDSYGYTF. The DNA for the CDR3 is TGTGCCAGCAGTGAAGAGTTGGACAGCTATGGCTACACCTTC.

The chain employs TRBV6-5 and TRBJ1-1, with no clear D. The CDR3 spans 14 residues. Germline V lookup: CDR1 MNHEY, CDR2 SVGAGI. The V gene lost 3 bases and the J gene lost 4 bases, with 12 bases spanning the gap. CDR3 sequence (DNA): TGTGCCAGCAGTTATGGAGAGGGAGGCACTGAAGCTTTCTTT. It specifies CASSYGEGGTEAFF.

The chain uses TRBV19 and TRBJ1-2, with a possible D match to TRBD1 (6 bases). The V end lost 7 bases, the J end lost 10 bases, and 28 bases lay between the germline ends. Germline CDR1 reads LNHDA; CDR2 reads SQIVND (reference sequence). The length of the CDR3 is 16 residues. The DNA of the CDR3 is TGTGCCAGTACCTTCCGACGACAGGAACACCTCTGGGACTACACCTTC. This gives the protein CASTFRRQEHLWDYTF. The complete variable domain, with remaining parts taken from reference TRBV19 and TRBJ1-2, reads DGGITQSPKYLFRKEGQNVTLSCEQNLNHDAMYWYRQDPGQGLRLIYYSQIVNDFQKGDIAEGYSVSREKKESFPLTVTSAQKNPTAFYLCASTFRRQEHLWDYTFGSGTRLTVV.

This clone occurred once. This chain uses TRBV3-1 (or the pseudogene TRBV3-2) with TRBJ1-1, with 8 bases matching TRBD1. The CDR3 consists of 16 residues. V was clipped by 3 bases and J by 3 bases; unmatched bases: 9. The germline V gene has CDR1 LGHDT and CDR2 YNNKEL (reference sequence). The DNA of the CDR3 is TGTGCCAGCAGCCATCTGACAGGGGTCGTCGACACTGAAGCTTTCTTT. Protein product: CASSHLTGVVDTEAFF.

V usage is TRBV6-5 and J usage is TRBJ1-5; TRBD1 matches 9 bases. This CDR3 is 14 amino acids long. Germline V lookup: CDR1 MNHEY, CDR2 SVGAGI. V shed 7 bases and J 12 bases; nucleotides not matched to a gene: 13. The CDR3, as DNA: TGTGCCAGCACCCAACCGGGACAGGGATTTCACCAGCATTTT. It specifies CASTQPGQGFHQHF.

The chain combines TRBV7-9 with TRBJ1-2; D perhaps matches TRBD1 (6 bases). Germline V gives CDR1 SEHNR, CDR2 FQNEAQ (reference sequence). This CDR3 is built from 13 residues. Trimming removed 3 bases at V and 2 bases at J, with 7 bases between. The CDR3 loop is CASSFDRNYGYTF. CDR3 sequence (DNA): TGTGCCAGCAGCTTCGACAGGAACTATGGCTACACCTTC.

CDR3 amino acids: CASSRFGLAGGLYEQFF. In nucleotides, the CDR3 is TGTGCCAGCAGTCGTTTTGGACTAGCGGGGGGGCTCTACGAGCAGTTCTTC. The genes are TRBV6-6 and TRBJ2-1; TRBD2 matches at 15 bases. CDR3 size: 17 residues. Unmatched junction bases numbered 12, after V lost 5 bases and J lost 10 bases. The germline V gene has CDR1 MNHNY and CDR2 SVGAGI (reference sequence).

V and J are TRBV12-3 or TRBV12-4 and TRBJ1-2, with TRBD1 matching 7 bases. V trimming: 5 bases; J trimming: 7 bases; junction bases outside the gene matches: 7. The CDR3 contains 13 residues. CDR3 sequence: CASSTGDGFGYTF. As DNA, the CDR3 is TGTGCCAGCAGTACAGGGGATGGTTTTGGCTACACCTTC.

This clone was seen a handful of times. The chain recombines TRBV28 with TRBJ2-5; D might be TRBD1 (6 bases). The germline gives CDR1 MDHEN, CDR2 SYDVKM. The V end lost 3 bases, the J end lost 5 bases, and 13 bases lay between the germline ends. The CDR3 has 14 amino acids. CDR3 sequence (DNA): TGTGCCAGCAGTTTGGCAGGGGCTGACGAGACCCAGTACTTC. This encodes CASSLAGADETQYF.

The genes are TRBV2 and TRBJ2-5; D perhaps matches TRBD2 (6 bases). V was shortened by 2 bases and J by 4 bases, with 11 bases between the two germline ends. The CDR3 consists of 14 residues. Germline lookup yields CDR1 SNHLY and CDR2 FYNNEI. The CDR3 DNA follows: TGTGCCAGCAGTGAAACGGGGGACTTAGAGACCCAGTACTTC. Protein sequence: CASSETGDLETQYF.

The genes are TRBV30 and TRBJ2-1; D perhaps matches TRBD1 (5 bases). The CDR3 has 12 residues. CDR1 is GTSNPN, CDR2 SVGIG, per germline (reference sequence). V was clipped by 3 bases and J by 6 bases, with 9 bases between them. CDR3 region: CAWRPTGNEQFF. The DNA of the CDR3 is TGTGCCTGGAGACCTACAGGCAATGAGCAGTTCTTC.

The rearrangement joins TRBV7-2 to TRBJ2-5; the match to TRBD1 covers 10 bases. Trimming removed 5 bases from V and 4 bases from J; junction bases left unmatched: 4. This CDR3 region has 14 residues. Looked up from germline, CDR1 is SGHTA and CDR2 is FQGNSA. CDR3 region: CASSRTGGRETQYF. CDR3 nucleotides: TGTGCCAGCAGCCGGACAGGGGGGCGAGAGACCCAGTACTTC.

This sequence joins TRBV6-5 and TRBJ1-2, with 8 bases that match TRBD1. Germline CDR1 MNHEY, CDR2 SVGAGI. J lost 8 bases, V lost 7 bases, and 15 bases had no gene match. The CDR3 has 15 residues. CDR3 loop: CASNGQGGSFYGYTF. CDR3 in DNA: TGTGCCAGCAACGGACAGGGAGGATCTTTTTACGGCTACACCTTC.

The J gene is TRBJ2-7, the V gene TRBV25-1; D may be TRBD2 (6 bases). The CDR3 has 15 residues. Trimming pared 8 bases from V and 2 bases from J, leaving 19 bases between. Germline loops: CDR1 MGHDK, CDR2 SYGVNS. In nucleotides, the CDR3 is TGTGCCAGCGCCCTACGGGGGATAGGTCCCTACGAGCAGTACTTC. Its protein is CASALRGIGPYEQYF.

The CDR3, as DNA: TGTGCCATCAGTAAAACAGGGGGACGAGGGACCGGGGAGCTGTTTTTT. Amino acid sequence: CAISKTGGRGTGELFF. The chain is built from TRBV10-3 and TRBJ2-2; 8 nucleotides line up with TRBD1. CDR3 length: 16 amino acids. The V segment lost 5 bases and the J segment 5 bases; nucleotides outside the gene matches: 10. Germline CDR1 ENHRY, CDR2 SYGVKD.

The rearrangement joins TRBV4-1 to TRBJ1-2; D uncertain. The V gene's germline CDR1 is MGHRA and CDR2 YSYEKL. The CDR3 length is 17 residues. Trimming took 4 bases from V and 7 from J, leaving 25 bases between them. The CDR3 loop reads CASSPRVLVWFFGGYTF. The CDR3 region has the DNA TGCGCCAGCAGCCCTCGAGTCCTCGTCTGGTTTTTTGGTGGCTACACCTTC.

This clone has just one count. V usage is TRBV20-1 and J usage is TRBJ1-1; D is unresolved. This CDR3 region has 11 residues. Germline CDR1 reads DFQATT; CDR2 reads SNEGSKA (reference sequence). V lost 4 bases and J 8 bases, leaving 11 bases between the germline ends. CDR3 protein: CSATPTTEAFF. In nucleotides, the CDR3 is TGCAGTGCTACCCCGACTACCGAAGCTTTCTTT.

The V gene is TRBV24-1, the J gene TRBJ1-2; TRBD1 matches 7 bases. From germline, CDR1 is KGHDR and CDR2 SFDVKD. The length of the CDR3 is 15 residues. J gave up 2 bases and V 4 bases, and 6 bases lay outside the gene matches. CDR3 amino acids: CATSDGRTGNYGYTF. The CDR3, as DNA: TGTGCCACCAGTGACGGGCGGACAGGCAACTATGGCTACACCTTC.

The chain employs TRBV30 and TRBJ1-6; D gene unclear. This CDR3 contains 18 residues. The V and J ends lost 3 bases and 0 bases respectively, with 18 bases between them. Germline CDR1 reads GTSNPN; CDR2 reads SVGIG (reference sequence). The DNA of the CDR3 is TGTGCCTGGAGCCGCGGAACACCGTCGGGCTCCTATAATTCACCCCTCCACTTT. As protein: CAWSRGTPSGSYNSPLHF.

The J gene is TRBJ2-1, the V gene TRBV7-3; no definite D call. The germline V and J ends were trimmed by 1 base and 3 bases, with 13 bases remaining between them. The V gene's germline CDR1 is SGHTA and CDR2 FQGTGA. The length of the CDR3 is 16 residues. Here the CDR3 DNA reads TGTGCCAGCAGCTTAAGAGCAGGAACTCACTACAATGAGCAGTTCTTC. The encoded protein is CASSLRAGTHYNEQFF. Using reference TRBV7-3 and TRBJ2-1 for the parts outside the CDR3, the full variable domain is GAGVSQTPSNKVTEKGKYVELRCDPISGHTALYWYRQSLGQGPEFLIYFQGTGAADDSGLPNDRFFAVRPEGSVSTLKIQRTERGDSAVYLCASSLRAGTHYNEQFFGPGTRLTVL.

The CDR3 DNA reads TGTGCCAGCAGTTTGGCGGCCAGTATGAACACTGAAGCTTTCTTT. Amino acid sequence: CASSLAASMNTEAFF. The rearrangement links TRBV28 to TRBJ1-1; D not resolved. Germline CDR1 is MDHEN and CDR2 is SYDVKM. Between the trimmed V and J ends, which lost 3 bases and 0 bases, there was a span of 11 bases. The CDR3 runs to 15 residues.

The chain combines TRBV3-1 (or the pseudogene TRBV3-2) with TRBJ1-2, with D possibly matching TRBD1 (6 bases). CDR3 size: 15 residues. The V gene's germline CDR1 is LGHDT and CDR2 YNNKEL (reference sequence). V shed 2 bases and J shed 4 bases, with 14 bases lying between them. CDR3: CASSQYTGTIYGYTF. CDR3 bases: TGTGCCAGCAGCCAATATACCGGGACAATCTATGGCTACACCTTC.

This chain links TRBV7-6 with TRBJ1-4; 11 bases are a match to TRBD1. In germline, CDR1 is SGHVS, CDR2 FNYEAQ. Germline trimming cut 1 base from V and 12 bases from J; bases unmatched to any gene: 10. This CDR3 spans 16 amino acids. The CDR3 bases are TGTGCCAGCAGCTTAGTCCCCGGGACAGGGGGTACGGAACTGTTTTTT. Protein product: CASSLVPGTGGTELFF.

This clone has a single count. The chain has TRBV7-9 and TRBJ2-7; D unresolved. Germline-derived CDR1 and CDR2 are SEHNR and FQNEAQ (reference sequence). V lost 3 bases to trimming and J lost 4 bases, with 7 bases between them. The CDR3 runs 12 residues. In DNA form, the CDR3 reads TGTGCCAGCAGCTTGAACGGTTACGAGCAGTACTTC. Its translation: CASSLNGYEQYF.

The chain is built from TRBV28 and TRBJ2-3; TRBD2 matches 11 bases. Germline V gene sequence: CDR1 MDHEN, CDR2 SYDVKM. Trimming cost V 6 bases and J 5 bases; bases outside gene matches: 4. The CDR3 has 14 residues. The CDR3 loop reads CASRLAGDGDTQYF. Written as DNA, the CDR3 is TGTGCCAGCAGACTAGCGGGGGACGGAGATACGCAGTATTTT.

V usage is TRBV28 and J usage is TRBJ1-5, with 11 bases matching TRBD1. The CDR3 has 14 residues. The junction had 5 bases not matched to a gene; V was cut back by 6 bases and J by 7 bases. CDR1 is MDHEN, CDR2 SYDVKM, per germline. The CDR3, as DNA: TGTGCCAGCAGATGGGACAGGGGGGACCAGCCCCAGCATTTT. Protein sequence: CASRWDRGDQPQHF.